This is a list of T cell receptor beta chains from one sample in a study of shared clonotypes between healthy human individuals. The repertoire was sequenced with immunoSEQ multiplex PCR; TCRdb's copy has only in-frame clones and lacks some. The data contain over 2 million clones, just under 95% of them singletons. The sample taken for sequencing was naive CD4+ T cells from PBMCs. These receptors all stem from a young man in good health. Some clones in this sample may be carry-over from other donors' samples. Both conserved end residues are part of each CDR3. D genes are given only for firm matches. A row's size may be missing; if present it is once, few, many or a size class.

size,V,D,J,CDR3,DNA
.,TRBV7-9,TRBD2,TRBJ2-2,CASSLRLADTGELFF,TGTGCCAGCAGCTTAAGACTAGCAGACACCGGGGAGCTGTTTTTT
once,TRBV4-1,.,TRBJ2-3,CASSQGWADTDTQYF,TGCGCCAGCAGCCAAGGATGGGCGGACACAGATACGCAGTATTTT
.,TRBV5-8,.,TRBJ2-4,CASSNAGSLLAKNIQYF,TGTGCCAGCAGCAACGCTGGGTCTCTTCTAGCCAAAAACATTCAGTACTTC
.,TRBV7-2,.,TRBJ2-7,CASSSQGGSYEQYF,TGTGCCAGCAGCTCGCAGGGGGGGTCCTACGAGCAGTACTTC
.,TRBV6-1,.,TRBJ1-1,CASSYRTAMNTEAFF,TGTGCCAGCAGCTATCGGACAGCGATGAACACTGAAGCTTTCTTT
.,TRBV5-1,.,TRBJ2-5,CASRSGTVQETQYF,TGCGCCAGCAGAAGCGGGACAGTGCAAGAGACCCAGTACTTC
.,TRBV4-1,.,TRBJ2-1,CASSRVVGWNNEQFF,TGCGCCAGCAGCCGCGTAGTGGGCTGGAACAATGAGCAGTTCTTC
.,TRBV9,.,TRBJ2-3,CASSVPVKGGDSTDTQYF,TGTGCCAGCAGCGTACCGGTTAAAGGGGGTGATAGCACAGATACGCAGTATTTT
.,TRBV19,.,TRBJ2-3,CASSIGTQDTQYF,TGTGCCAGTAGTATCGGGACTCAAGATACGCAGTATTTT
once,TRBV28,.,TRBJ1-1,CASSLTKGTEAFF,TGTGCCAGCAGCTTGACAAAGGGGACTGAAGCTTTCTTT
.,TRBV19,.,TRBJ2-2,CASSRLWTDTGELFF,TGTGCCAGTAGCCGCCTTTGGACGGACACCGGGGAGCTGTTTTTT
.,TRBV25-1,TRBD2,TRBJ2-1,CASSGLAGGIGSYNEQFF,TGTGCCAGCAGCGGACTAGCGGGAGGGATTGGCTCCTACAATGAGCAGTTCTTC
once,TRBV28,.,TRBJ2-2,CASMTIGTGELFF,TGTGCCAGCATGACCATTGGGACCGGGGAGCTGTTTTTT
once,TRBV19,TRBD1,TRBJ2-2,CASRRPGQGTGELFF,TGTGCCAGTAGGCGGCCGGGACAGGGAACCGGGGAGCTGTTTTTT
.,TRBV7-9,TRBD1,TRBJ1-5,CASSLFQGGDQPQHF,TGTGCCAGCAGCTTATTTCAAGGGGGCGATCAGCCCCAGCATTTT
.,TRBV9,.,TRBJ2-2,CASTEGAGELFF,TGTGCCAGCACCGAGGGGGCCGGGGAGCTGTTTTTT
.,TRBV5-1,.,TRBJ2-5,CASSLDRNQETQYF,TGCGCCAGCAGCCTAGACAGAAACCAAGAGACCCAGTACTTC
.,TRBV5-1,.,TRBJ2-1,CASSLIRVDNEQFF,TGCGCCAGCAGCTTGATACGGGTCGACAATGAGCAGTTCTTC
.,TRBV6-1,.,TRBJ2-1,CASSPTGEQFF,TGTGCCAGCAGCCCAACGGGCGAGCAGTTCTTC
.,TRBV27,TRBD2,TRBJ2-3,CASSLTGTSGMLGFGTDTQYF,TGTGCCAGCAGTTTAACCGGGACTAGCGGGATGTTAGGGTTCGGGACAGATACGCAGTATTTT
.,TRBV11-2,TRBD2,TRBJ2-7,CASSLNSGGPYEQYF,TGTGCCAGCAGCTTAAACTCGGGAGGGCCGTACGAGCAGTACTTC
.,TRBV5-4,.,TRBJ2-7,CASSLEAGSYEQYF,TGTGCCAGCAGCTTGGAGGCAGGGTCCTACGAGCAGTACTTC
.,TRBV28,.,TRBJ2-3,CASKEKTYTDTQYF,TGTGCCAGCAAGGAGAAAACCTACACAGATACGCAGTATTTT
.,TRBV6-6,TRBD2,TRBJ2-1,CASSYSGLAGGGLFF,TGTGCCAGCAGTTACTCGGGGCTAGCGGGGGGCGGATTGTTCTTC
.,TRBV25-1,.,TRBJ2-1,CASSGTVVYNEQFF,TGTGCCAGCAGTGGGACGGTCGTTTACAATGAGCAGTTCTTC
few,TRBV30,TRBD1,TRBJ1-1,CAWRAGGSGTEAFF,TGTGCCTGGAGAGCAGGGGGGAGTGGCACTGAAGCTTTCTTT
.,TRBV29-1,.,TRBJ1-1,CSARTGHLEAFF,TGCAGCGCACGAACTGGACACCTAGAAGCTTTCTTT
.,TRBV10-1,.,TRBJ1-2,CASSESAQDYTF,TGCGCCAGCAGTGAGTCAGCACAGGACTACACCTTC
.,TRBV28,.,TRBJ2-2,CASLRGTGELFF,TGTGCCAGTCTACGGGGAACCGGGGAGCTGTTTTTT
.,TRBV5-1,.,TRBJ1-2,CASSLGANYGYTF,TGCGCCAGCAGCTTAGGGGCTAACTATGGCTACACCTTC
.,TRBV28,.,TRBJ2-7,CASSFRSFLAYEQYF,TGTGCCAGCAGTTTTCGTTCCTTTTTGGCCTACGAGCAGTACTTC
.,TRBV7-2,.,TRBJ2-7,CASSAAYEQYF,TGTGCCAGCAGCGCAGCGTACGAGCAGTACTTC
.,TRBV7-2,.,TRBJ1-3,CASSLSTVGNTIYF,TGTGCCAGCAGCTTATCGACAGTTGGAAACACCATATATTTT
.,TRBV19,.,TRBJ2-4,CASSISSGGSKNIQYF,TGTGCCAGTAGTATAAGCTCAGGGGGGAGCAAAAACATTCAGTACTTC
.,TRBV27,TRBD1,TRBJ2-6,CASSPLRTGLTGANVLTF,TGTGCCAGCAGTCCGCTAAGGACAGGGCTAACGGGGGCCAACGTCCTGACTTTC
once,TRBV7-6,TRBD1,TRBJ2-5,CASSSTGGFQETQYF,TGTGCCAGCAGCTCTACAGGGGGGTTCCAAGAGACCCAGTACTTC
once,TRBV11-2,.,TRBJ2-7,CASSLDRYYEQYF,TGTGCCAGCAGCTTAGATCGCTACTACGAGCAGTACTTC
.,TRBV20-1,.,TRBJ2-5,CSNIWEETQYF,TGCAGTAACATCTGGGAAGAGACCCAGTACTTC
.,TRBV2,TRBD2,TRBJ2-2,CASIREGLGGELFF,TGTGCCAGTATCCGGGAGGGCTTGGGCGGGGAGCTGTTTTTT
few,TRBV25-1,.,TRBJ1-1,CASSLGWTEAFF,TGTGCCAGCAGTTTGGGGTGGACTGAAGCTTTCTTT
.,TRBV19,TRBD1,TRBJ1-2,CATRDRNYGYTF,TGTGCCACCCGGGACAGGAACTATGGCTACACCTTC